Each of the 29 T cell receptor delta chains below was sequenced from the same sample in a study of γδ T cells in repeated Plasmodium falciparum infection (dated by TCRdb to the early 2020s). For bulk TCR repertoire analysis, Vgamma9/Vdelta2+ and Vdelta2-negative gammadelta T cell populations were isolated by flow sorting from peripheral blood mononuclear cells. Libraries were prepared through multiplex PCR. The instrument given in TCRdb is Illumina MiSeq. TCRdb called clones afresh from the public reads with CATT; identical DNA rows were later merged. Across this sample there are 50,000 to 60,000 delta-chain clones, with roughly 2% seen only once. The ten most abundant clones make up around 24% of the sample. Sequencing was done on a sample of gamma-delta T cells from blood. All receptors derive from a pool of human donors (malaria-infected and uninfected, not separated).

This clone has just a few counts. TCRdb records a much larger clone's protein for this DNA, with a difference at residue 14 that likely arises from a read error; the protein given is the translation of the DNA. J is TRDJ1 and V is TRDV2; 13 nucleotides align to TRDD3. Germline assignment: CDR1 GEAIGNYY and CDR2 EKD. The ends lost 0 bases at V and 0 bases at J; junction bases unmatched: 12. This CDR3 contains 20 residues. The CDR3 nucleotides are TGTGCCTGTGACACCCTCCAACTGGGGGATACGGACTCGAACACCGATAAACTCATCTTT. Translating gives CACDTLQLGDTDSNTDKLIF.

A remark on this clone: TCRdb's listed protein matches a much larger clone and diverges from this DNA's translation at residue 3, likely through a read error; the protein shown comes from the DNA. The gene calls are TRDV2 and TRDJ1; maybe TRDD3 (5 bases). TCRdb lists no J gene, so it was determined here by aligning the DNA to germline. The CDR3 contains 20 residues. Germline assignment: CDR1 GEAIGNYY and CDR2 EKD. The CDR3 spells CASDTLQVGTGGQYTDKLIF. For the CDR3, the DNA is TGTGCCAGTGACACCCTCCAGGTGGGTACTGGTGGTCAATACACCGATAAACTCATCTTT.

This clone has a handful of counts. This DNA's translation and the protein TCRdb lists, from a much larger clone, do not match at residue 15, likely due to a read error; the protein shown is translated from the DNA. J is TRDJ1 and V is TRDV1; D is perhaps TRDD2 (7 bases). Because TCRdb records no J gene, it was assigned here through a match of the DNA to germline. CDR1 and CDR2 (germline): TSWWSYY, QGS. The CDR3 contains 24 residues. V was shortened by 1 base and J by 0 bases, with 36 bases between the two germline ends. The CDR3 loop is CALGEPPRPFLLYWEIPYTDKLIF. CDR3 DNA: TGTGCTCTTGGGGAACCTCCCAGACCCTTCCTCTTATACTGGGAGATACCGTACACCGATAAACTCATCTTT.

This clone was detected ten times or more. This sequence joins TRDV1 and TRDJ1; 12 nucleotides line up with TRDD3. The J gene is absent in TCRdb and was assigned here via DNA matching to germline. The CDR3 length is 18 residues. V lost 2 bases, J lost 4 bases, and 11 bases stayed unmatched. The V gene's germline CDR1 is TSWWSYY and CDR2 QGS. The DNA for the CDR3 is TGTGCTCTTGGGGAAATTCTAGCACTGGGGGATACCTACGATAAACTCATCTTT. Its protein product is CALGEILALGDTYDKLIF.

As to this clone: The protein TCRdb gives is from a much larger clone and does not agree with this DNA's translation at residue 3, likely a read error; the protein shown here comes from the DNA. J is TRDJ1 and V is TRDV2; no clear D gene. The J gene, left out of TCRdb, was set here by checking the DNA against germline. The CDR3 is 15 residues long. CDR1 and CDR2 from the germline V gene are GEAIGNYY and EKD. CDR3 coding DNA: TGTGCCTATGACACCGTGGGAACCTTGGGCGATAAACTCATCTTT. This translates into CAYDTVGTLGDKLIF.

This clone was counted only a few times. The amino acid sequence in TCRdb belongs to a much larger clone and departs from this DNA's translation at residue 13, likely a sequencing read error; the sequence shown is translated from the DNA. The V gene is TRDV1, the J gene TRDJ1; 7 bases match TRDD2. The J gene was not available in TCRdb and was assigned here by matching the DNA to germline segments. The V and J ends lost 4 bases and 8 bases, in that order; junction bases with no gene match: 31. The CDR3 extends over 21 amino acids. CDR1 is TSWWSYY and CDR2 is QGS in the germline V gene. The CDR3 DNA follows: TGTGCTCTTGGGGCCCCGTTCCTACGGACTGTACTGGAGGATATTTCAGTAAAACTCATCTTT. Its protein product is CALGAPFLRTVLEDISVKLIF.

In this sample, this clone turned up many times. The chain recombines TRDV1 with TRDJ1; TRDD3 agrees at 10 bases. Germline CDR1 TSWWSYY, CDR2 QGS. The CDR3 runs 18 residues. The V and J ends lost 2 bases and 3 bases, in that order; junction bases with no gene match: 12. For the CDR3, the DNA is TGTGCTCTTGGGGAATATACTACGAGTTGGGGGATACCCGATAAACTCATCTTT. This gives the protein CALGEYTTSWGIPDKLIF.

This clone has ten or more counts. The protein given by TCRdb reflects a much larger clone and differs at residue 10 from this DNA's translation, likely from a read error; the protein shown is the DNA's translation. This chain uses TRDV2 with TRDJ1; 9 nucleotides align to TRDD3. V gave up 1 base and J gave up 0 bases; unmatched junction bases: 20. CDR3 length: 21 amino acids. Germline V CDR1 and CDR2: GEAIGNYY, EKD. The CDR3 here is CACDTLVPTTVLGDHTDKLIF. CDR3 in DNA: TGTGCCTGTGACACTCTTGTTCCTACTACCGTACTGGGGGACCACACCGATAAACTCATCTTT.

This clone came up many times. Since a far larger clone is one base different, this is likely a read error. Additional DNA sequences in this sample encode the identical CDR3. This rearrangement joins TRDV1 to TRDJ1; a weak D match, TRDD3 (6 bases). Assignment of the J gene here rests on matching the DNA to germline, because TCRdb gives none. Trimming removed 3 bases at V and 0 bases at J, with 23 bases between. Germline-derived CDR1 and CDR2 are TSWWSYY and QGS. This CDR3 contains 19 residues. CDR3: CALGEGAGARRGYTDKLIF. The CDR3 DNA sequence: TGTGCTCTTGGGGAGGGCGCTGGGGCCCGGAGAGGGTACACCGATAAACTCATCTTT.

The table lists this clone with a few counts. The protein TCRdb lists belongs to a much larger clone and differs from this DNA's translation at residue 7, which points to a read error; the protein shown is made from the DNA. The chain employs TRDV3 and TRDJ1, with D possibly matching TRDD2 (5 bases). There are 18 residues in the CDR3. V lost 3 bases, J lost 0 bases, and 26 bases lay in between. Per the germline V gene, CDR1 is TVYSNPD and CDR2 is GDNSRS (reference sequence). CDR3 sequence (DNA): TGTGCCTTCCCAGCTGTAGCTTCCCCTTTCCCGTACACCGATAAACTCATCTTT. This codes for CAFPAVASPFPYTDKLIF.

This clone was detected ten times or more. A far larger clone is a single base away, which makes a read error likely. This sample includes further DNA sequences coding for the same CDR3. The gene calls are TRDV3 and TRDJ1; 8 nucleotides line up with TRDD3. The CDR3 sequence is 16 residues long. Germline V gives CDR1 TVYSNPD, CDR2 GDNSRS (reference sequence). The CDR3: CAFDYWGPAYTDKLIF. CDR3 bases: TGTGCCTTTGATTACTGGGGGCCAGCGTACACCGATAAGCTCATCTTT.

To note about this clone: TCRdb attributes to this sequence the protein of a much larger clone, which differs from the DNA translation at residue 14; a read error is likely, and the protein displayed is translated from the DNA. This chain connects TRDV1 to TRDJ2; D is tentatively TRDD2 or TRDD3 (7 bases each). Here the J gene was assigned by germline matching of the DNA, as TCRdb has none. The germline CDR1 and CDR2 sequences are TSWWSYY and QGS. This CDR3 spans 23 amino acids. V was pared by 4 bases and J by 0 bases, with 33 bases between. The CDR3 DNA is TGTGCTCTTGGGGCGATGGCCTTCCTCCATTTCACTGGGGTTCCCGCTTTGACAGCACAACTCTTCTTT. This gives the protein CALGAMAFLHFTGVPALTAQLFF.

In the case of this clone: TCRdb's protein, taken from a much larger clone, differs from this DNA's translation at residue 26, likely owing to a read error; the protein displayed comes from the DNA. The genes are TRDV3 and TRDJ1, with 10 bases matching TRDD3. The J gene, absent from TCRdb, was called here by matching the DNA to germline. Germline loops: CDR1 TVYSNPD, CDR2 GDNSRS (reference sequence). The CDR3 covers 29 residues. The CDR3 is CAFFIGRIPRILGWGISSSGWGYTDELIF. In DNA form, the CDR3 reads TGTGCCTTTTTTATTGGAAGGATCCCGAGGATTTTGGGCTGGGGGATATCTAGCTCGGGCTGGGGCTACACCGATGAACTCATCTTT.

About this clone: TCRdb lists the protein of a much larger clone for this DNA, which differs at residue 14, so this is likely a read error; the protein given here is translated from the DNA itself. The DNA for the CDR3 is TGTGCCTGTGACACCGTTGGTGGGGGATACGGGGAACCGTTCACCGATAAACTCATCTTT. Translation: CACDTVGGGYGEPFTDKLIF. V usage is TRDV2 and J usage is TRDJ1, with 11 bases that match TRDD3. Assignment of the J gene here rests on matching the DNA to germline, because TCRdb gives none. The V gene end was trimmed by 0 bases and the J gene end by 1 base; junction bases not matched to a gene: 15. CDR1 GEAIGNYY and CDR2 EKD come from the germline V gene. CDR3 size: 20 residues.

Ten or more counts support this clone. The same CDR3 arises from other DNA sequences in this sample as well. J is TRDJ1 and V is TRDV1; TRDD3 matches 8 bases. The CDR3 sequence is 25 residues long. Trimming at V came to 0 bases and at J to 8 bases, leaving 38 bases not matched to a gene. The V gene's germline CDR1 is TSWWSYY and CDR2 QGS. The CDR3 here is CALGELDRDFRQYLYWGSGRKKLIF. CDR3 nucleotide sequence: TGTGCTCTTGGGGAACTAGACCGTGACTTCCGACAGTACCTGTACTGGGGGTCCGGACGAAAGAAACTCATCTTT.

Comments on this clone: TCRdb pairs this DNA with a much larger clone's protein that differs at residue 6, likely a read error; the protein shown was translated from the DNA. The chain joins TRDV1 to TRDJ1, with TRDD3 identical over 10 bases. TCRdb supplies no J gene; here it was assigned by aligning the nucleotide sequence to germline. CDR1 is TSWWSYY and CDR2 is QGS in the germline V gene. The CDR3 extends over 23 amino acids. Trimming removed 2 bases from V and 0 bases from J; junction bases left unmatched: 24. CDR3 sequence: CALGEVHTIWGDTPRWYTDKLIF. In DNA form, the CDR3 reads TGTGCTCTTGGGGAAGTTCATACTATTTGGGGGGATACGCCGCGGTGGTACACCGATAAACTCATCTTT.

A few counts support this clone. TCRdb has a much larger clone's protein, which differs at residue 9 from the translation of this DNA, likely because of a read error; what is shown is the protein translated from the DNA. The chain carries TRDV2 and TRDJ1; the match to TRDD3 covers 8 bases. Assignment of the J gene here rests on matching the DNA to germline, because TCRdb gives none. From germline, CDR1 is GEAIGNYY and CDR2 EKD. CDR3 size: 17 residues. V lost 3 bases, J lost 0 bases, and 11 bases stayed unmatched. This chain's CDR3 is CACDALGGADYTDKLIF. CDR3 nucleotides: TGTGCCTGTGACGCACTGGGGGGGGCCGATTACACCGATAAACTCATCTTT.

To note about this clone: The translation of this DNA and the TCRdb protein of a much larger clone differ at residue 11, probably owing to a read error; the protein shown here is translated from the DNA. The chain carries TRDV2 and TRDJ1; D gene uncertain. TCRdb leaves out the J gene; it was filled in here by matching the DNA to germline. The CDR3 is 20 amino acids. In germline, CDR1 is GEAIGNYY, CDR2 EKD. V was cut by 1 base and J by 4 bases, with 30 bases left in between. In nucleotides, the CDR3 is TGTGCCTGTGACACAGTCGCTCCAATCCGCAATACAAGGCGCGGCGATAAACTCATCTTT. Translating gives CACDTVAPIRNTRRGDKLIF.

This clone was counted many times. TCRdb's entry gives the protein of a much larger clone, which mismatches this DNA's translation at residue 15, likely from a read error; the protein reported here is translated from the DNA. V and J are TRDV3 and TRDJ1, with TRDD3 identical over 8 bases. Germline loops: CDR1 TVYSNPD, CDR2 GDNSRS (reference sequence). This CDR3 has 19 residues. This CDR3 is CASFLPPHGDTGYTGKLIF. The CDR3 DNA is TGTGCCTCCTTTCTTCCTCCACACGGGGATACTGGGTACACCGGTAAACTCATCTTT.

In its sample, this clone was seen a few times. A read error is the likely source, as a far larger clone sits one nucleotide away. This sample includes further DNA sequences coding for the same CDR3. The J gene is TRDJ1, the V gene TRDV1, with D maybe TRDD3 (6 bases). In the absence of a J gene in TCRdb, the DNA was matched to germline to assign it here. This CDR3 contains 21 residues. In germline, CDR1 is TSWWSYY, CDR2 QGS. Deletions cut 0 bases from V and 0 bases from J, with 26 bases between. The CDR3 coding sequence is TGTGCTCTTGGGGAACTAAGCTCCGTATGGGCCTGGGGACCGTACACCGATAAACTCATCTTT. It yields the protein CALGELSSVWAWGPYTDKLIF.

This clone was seen a few times. TCRdb's listed protein matches a much larger clone and diverges from this DNA's translation at residue 16, likely through a read error; the protein shown comes from the DNA. The rearrangement uses TRDV1 and TRDJ1; 8 nucleotides align to TRDD3. TCRdb gives no J gene; it was assigned here by matching the DNA to germline. The J segment lost 3 bases and the V segment lost 1 base, leaving 22 bases of the junction unmatched. Germline V gene lookup returns CDR1 TSWWSYY and CDR2 QGS. The CDR3 runs 21 residues. CDR3 loop: CALGERALPSYWGSYADKLIF. The CDR3 DNA follows: TGTGCTCTTGGGGAACGGGCCCTCCCCTCTTACTGGGGGTCCTACGCCGATAAACTCATCTTT.

A word on this clone: The protein given by TCRdb reflects a much larger clone and differs at residue 18 from this DNA's translation, likely from a read error; the protein shown is the DNA's translation. The chain employs TRDV1 and TRDJ1; 12 bases agree with TRDD3. Per the germline V gene, CDR1 is TSWWSYY and CDR2 is QGS. Losses at the gene ends were 1 base for V and 10 bases for J; bases not matched to a gene: 28. This CDR3 has 22 residues. Written as DNA, the CDR3 is TGTGCTCTTGGGGAACCGTCCGGGACTCTTCCTACAAGTAGCTGGGGGATACGAGGACTCATCTTT. It specifies CALGEPSGTLPTSSWGIRGLIF.

With respect to this clone: A read error is the likely source, as a far larger clone sits one nucleotide away. The identical CDR3 is also encoded by other nucleotide sequences in the sample. The V gene call reads TRDV2; no J gene was called; TRDD3 is the table's D call, not checked against the DNA. Germline V lookup: CDR1 GEAIGNYY, CDR2 EKD. The length of the CDR3 is 14 residues. CDR3 nucleotide sequence: TGTGCCTGTGACCCGTTGGCTGGGACCAATAAACTCATCTTC. Translated, it gives CACDPLAGTNKLIF.

This clone has at least ten counts. A read error likely explains why the TCRdb protein, taken from a much larger clone, differs from this DNA's translation at residue 21; the protein shown is translated from the DNA. The chain combines TRDV1 with TRDJ1, with 7 positions matching TRDD3. The CDR3 is 22 residues long. Looked up from germline, CDR1 is TSWWSYY and CDR2 is QGS. The CDR3 is CALGELPPYLTTGALYTDKLTF. The CDR3 DNA reads as TGTGCTCTTGGGGAACTCCCCCCCTACTTGACTACTGGGGCCTTGTACACCGATAAACTCACCTTT.

At least ten counts were recorded for this clone. A read error is the likely source, as a far larger clone sits one nucleotide away. The sample contains more than one DNA sequence encoding this CDR3. The chain recombines TRDV2 with TRDJ1, with TRDD3 matching 8 bases. TCRdb records no J gene; here it was assigned by comparing the DNA to germline. The CDR3 contains 13 residues. Per germline, CDR1 GEAIGNYY and CDR2 EKD. The CDR3 sequence: CACWGIGTDKLIF. DNA of the CDR3: TGTGCCTGTTGGGGGATTGGGACCGACAAACTCATCTTT.

This clone turned up a few times. A read error likely explains why the TCRdb protein, taken from a much larger clone, differs from this DNA's translation at residue 7; the protein shown is translated from the DNA. This specimen includes other DNA sequences encoding the same CDR3. As DNA, the CDR3 is TGTGCTCTTGGGTCAACTAGGGCGGCTCCCTTCCTGTTTGGGGGATACGACACCGATAAACTCATCTTT. It encodes CALGSTRAAPFLFGGYDTDKLIF. The chain uses TRDV1 and TRDJ1, with 11 bases fitting TRDD3. The J gene is absent in TCRdb and was assigned here via DNA matching to germline. Germline lookup yields CDR1 TSWWSYY and CDR2 QGS. J lost 0 bases, V lost 5 bases, and 26 bases had no gene match. The CDR3 is 23 residues long.

Worth noting for this clone: For this DNA, TCRdb reports the protein of a much larger clone, which diverges at residue 16, most likely from a read error; the protein presented here is translated directly from the DNA. The rearrangement joins TRDV1 to TRDJ1; 9 positions agree with TRDD3. TCRdb records no J gene; here it was assigned by comparing the DNA to germline. Germline V lookup: CDR1 TSWWSYY, CDR2 QGS. This CDR3 comprises 26 residues. V shed 4 bases, J shed 1 base, and the junction held 37 bases outside the gene matches. For the CDR3, the DNA is TGTGCTCTTGGGGCGCCTCGCCTTCTTTTCTATATTACTGGGGGACACGAGTTAAGTAGCACCGATAAACTCATCTTT. It yields the protein CALGAPRLLFYITGGHELSSTDKLIF.

As for this clone: A far larger clone is one nucleotide away, so this likely arose from a read error. The same CDR3 arises from other DNA sequences in this sample as well. J is TRDJ1 and V is TRDV1, with D possibly matching TRDD3 (5 bases). Germline matching of the DNA provided the J gene here, since TCRdb leaves it blank. Germline V gives CDR1 TSWWSYY, CDR2 QGS. The CDR3 length is 22 residues. CDR3 amino acids: CALGEPYHRPGTWDRCTDKLIF. For the CDR3, the DNA is TGTGCCCTTGGGGAACCCTATCATAGGCCGGGGACTTGGGATCGATGCACCGATAAACTCATCTTT.

This clone was seen a handful of times. The TCRdb protein comes from a much larger clone and disagrees with this DNA's translation at residue 4, likely due to a read error; the protein given here is derived from the DNA. V is TRDV2 and J is TRDJ3; 13 bases line up with TRDD3. The J gene was missing in TCRdb and was found by matching the end of the DNA to germline. Germline V gene sequence: CDR1 GEAIGNYY, CDR2 EKD. There are 21 residues in the CDR3. The CDR3 sequence: CACGTVLGDTLSSWDTRQMFF. CDR3 DNA sequence: TGTGCCTGTGGCACCGTACTGGGGGATACGCTTAGCTCCTGGGACACCCGACAGATGTTTTTC.